This entry lists 29 T cell receptor beta chains sequenced from one sample in a study of untreated major depressive disorder. Sequencing was performed with immunoSEQ multiplex PCR; in TCRdb, only in-frame clones are kept and a portion is missing. The data show 20,000 or so clones, over 75% seen once. The sequencing input was CD4+ T cells from PBMCs. Receptors were obtained from a woman aged 25 to 39 in good health.

This chain joins TRBV5-1 and TRBJ2-7; 7 bases are shared with TRBD1. V lost 3 bases to trimming and J lost 3 bases; unmatched junction nucleotides: 6. CDR1 and CDR2 (germline): SGHRS, YFSETQ. The CDR3 has 14 residues. The DNA of the CDR3 is TGCGCCAGCAGCTACCGGACAGGCGGCTACGAGCAGTACTTC. Translating gives CASSYRTGGYEQYF. Using reference TRBV5-1 and TRBJ2-7 for the parts outside the CDR3, the full variable domain is KAGVTQTPRYLIKTRGQQVTLSCSPISGHRSVSWYQQTPGQGLQFLFEYFSETQRNKGNFPGRFSGRQFSNSRSEMNVSTLELGDSALYLCASSYRTGGYEQYFGPGTRLTVT.

The V call is TRBV7-9, the J call TRBJ1-2; TRBD1 agrees at 10 bases. Germline CDR1 and CDR2: SEHNR and FQNEAQ (reference sequence). CDR3 length: 16 amino acids. The V and J ends lost 5 bases and 1 base, in that order; junction bases with no gene match: 7. The CDR3 here is CASSKSGTGVNYGYTF. CDR3 bases: TGTGCCAGCAGCAAGAGCGGGACAGGGGTTAACTATGGCTACACCTTC.

This chain uses TRBV29-1 with TRBJ1-4; TRBD1 might be the D (5 bases). The CDR3 has 15 amino acids. Trimming shortened V by 5 bases and J by 1 base, and 14 bases separated the two germline ends. Germline assignment: CDR1 SQVTM and CDR2 ANQGSEA. In nucleotides, the CDR3 is TGCAGCGTTCTAGGGGTCGGGGGAACTAATGAAAAACTGTTTTTT. Its translation: CSVLGVGGTNEKLFF.

The rearrangement uses TRBV30 and TRBJ2-1, with 7 bases fitting TRBD1. This CDR3 region has 14 residues. Trimming removed 7 bases from V and 5 bases from J; junction bases left unmatched: 11. Germline V CDR1 and CDR2: GTSNPN, SVGIG (reference sequence). The CDR3, as DNA: TGTGCCTTAAGCCGGGACAGTTTAAACAATGAGCAGTTCTTC. It is translated as CALSRDSLNNEQFF.

The V call is TRBV29-1, the J call TRBJ2-3, with D unclear. Germline loops: CDR1 SQVTM, CDR2 ANQGSEA. The CDR3 sequence is 14 residues long. V dropped 2 bases and J dropped 0 bases, with 9 bases sitting between them. The CDR3 nucleotides read TGCAGCGTTGAATTCACAGCAAGCACAGATACGCAGTATTTT. This translates into CSVEFTASTDTQYF.

In its sample, this clone was seen a few times. J is TRBJ1-1 and V is TRBV28, with 11 bases that match TRBD1. The CDR3 is 15 amino acids. V lost 7 bases and J lost 4; bases outside the gene matches: 8. Per germline, CDR1 MDHEN and CDR2 SYDVKM. CDR3 protein: CASTHGDRGITEAFF. Written as DNA, the CDR3 is TGTGCCAGCACCCATGGGGACAGGGGGATCACTGAAGCTTTCTTT.

This chain connects TRBV6-5 to TRBJ1-1, with TRBD1 identical over 7 bases. Germline CDR1 reads MNHEY; CDR2 reads SVGAGI. The CDR3 consists of 12 residues. The ends lost 7 bases at V and 4 bases at J; junction bases unmatched: 3. The CDR3 spells CASIGQATEAFF. DNA of the CDR3: TGTGCCAGCATAGGACAGGCCACTGAAGCTTTCTTT.

The chain combines TRBV29-1 with TRBJ1-1, with TRBD1 identical over 7 bases. The trim removed 4 bases at V and 0 bases at J, leaving 8 bases unmatched. This CDR3 spans 15 amino acids. Germline V lookup: CDR1 SQVTM, CDR2 ANQGSEA. The CDR3 DNA reads as TGCAGCGTTGGGGACAGAACCCTCATGAACACTGAAGCTTTCTTT. It translates to CSVGDRTLMNTEAFF.

This chain connects TRBV5-1 to TRBJ1-1; 9 nucleotides agree with TRBD1. With V trimmed by 5 bases and J by 6 bases, 5 bases remained unmatched. Germline V gives CDR1 SGHRS, CDR2 YFSETQ. The CDR3 is 13 residues long. This CDR3 reads CASRLGQGPEAFF. As DNA, the CDR3 is TGCGCCAGCAGACTCGGACAGGGGCCTGAAGCTTTCTTT.

This clone came up once. The rearrangement uses TRBV14 and TRBJ2-3; D not certain. CDR1 is SGHDN and CDR2 is FVKESK in the germline V gene. Trimming stripped 0 bases from V and 6 bases from J, with 22 bases between. The CDR3 totals 18 residues. In nucleotides, the CDR3 is TGTGCCAGCAGCCAAGATCTCTTAGTAGCAGGAATCGGGGATACGCAGTATTTT. It encodes CASSQDLLVAGIGDTQYF.

V usage is TRBV7-2 and J usage is TRBJ1-2; 8 bases are shared with TRBD1. The CDR3 has 12 residues. The germline V gene has CDR1 SGHTA and CDR2 FQGNSA. V trimming: 5 bases; J trimming: 8 bases; junction bases outside the gene matches: 4. In nucleotides, the CDR3 is TGTGCCAGCAGCCCGGACAGGGTGGGCTACACCTTC. Its translation is CASSPDRVGYTF.

V gene TRBV7-3 combines with J gene TRBJ1-1; D remains unclear. Germline V CDR1 and CDR2: SGHTA, FQGTGA. This CDR3 spans 15 amino acids. The V end was cut by 1 base, the J end by 6 bases, with 15 bases between. Written as DNA, the CDR3 is TGTGCCAGCAGCTTAAGCGCAGGCGGCCCCTCTGAAGCTTTCTTT. It translates to CASSLSAGGPSEAFF. The variable domain in full, completed from reference TRBV7-3 and TRBJ1-1, reads GAGVSQTPSNKVTEKGKYVELRCDPISGHTALYWYRQSLGQGPEFLIYFQGTGAADDSGLPNDRFFAVRPEGSVSTLKIQRTERGDSAVYLCASSLSAGGPSEAFFGQGTRLTVV.

This chain connects TRBV7-2 to TRBJ1-3; 9 bases map to TRBD1. The CDR3 loop spans 14 amino acids. The V gene's germline CDR1 is SGHTA and CDR2 FQGNSA. The ends lost 4 bases at V and 8 bases at J; junction bases unmatched: 6. Here the CDR3 reads CASSYGQGRDTIYF. CDR3 nucleotide sequence: TGTGCCAGCAGCTACGGACAGGGGAGGGACACCATATATTTT.

The V gene is TRBV18, the J gene TRBJ1-2; 10 bases fit TRBD1. The CDR3 has 15 residues. With V trimmed by 3 bases and J by 3 bases, 4 bases remained unmatched. Germline V gene sequence: CDR1 KGHSH, CDR2 LQKENI. The CDR3 is CASSPRDRGDYGYTF. In DNA form, the CDR3 reads TGTGCCAGCTCACCGCGGGACAGGGGTGACTATGGCTACACCTTC.

CDR3 nucleotide sequence: TGTGCCAGCAGCTTAGGCCAGACAAACCCTGGAAACACCATATATTTT. Translating gives CASSLGQTNPGNTIYF. The chain combines TRBV7-9 with TRBJ1-3; D call uncertain. V dropped 1 base and J dropped 2 bases, with 12 bases sitting between them. This CDR3 has 16 amino acids. Germline-derived CDR1 and CDR2 are SEHNR and FQNEAQ (reference sequence).

This rearrangement joins TRBV10-2 to TRBJ1-6; D remains ambiguous. Germline CDR1 reads WSHSY; CDR2 reads SAAADI. Trimming removed 4 bases at V and 0 bases at J, with 7 bases between. The CDR3 spans 15 residues. Here the CDR3 DNA reads TGCGCCAGCAGTGTCCCGAGCTCCTATAATTCACCCCTCCACTTT. It specifies CASSVPSSYNSPLHF.

The chain employs TRBV5-1 and TRBJ1-5; maybe TRBD1 (6 bases). This CDR3 has 15 residues. Germline V gene data show CDR1 as SGHRS and CDR2 as YFSETQ. V dropped 0 bases and J dropped 6 bases, with 13 bases sitting between them. CDR3 sequence (DNA): TGCGCCAGCAGCTTGGGGATGGGAGGGGGTCAGCCCCAGCATTTT. It yields the protein CASSLGMGGGQPQHF.

This clone has just a few counts. V gene TRBV2 combines with J gene TRBJ2-1; D might be TRBD1 or TRBD2, each matching 5 bases. This CDR3 region has 17 residues. Germline V gene data show CDR1 as SNHLY and CDR2 as FYNNEI. V shed 1 base and J shed 7 bases, with 20 bases lying between them. The DNA of the CDR3 is TGTGCCAGCAGTGAAGGGTGGTGGGACCTCCCTGGGAATGAGCAGTTCTTC. Its protein is CASSEGWWDLPGNEQFF.

This chain links TRBV4-3 with TRBJ2-7, with 10 bases identical to TRBD2. Germline V gives CDR1 LGHNA, CDR2 YSLEER. The V gene end was trimmed by 2 bases and the J gene end by 2 bases; junction bases not matched to a gene: 0. The CDR3 is made up of 14 amino acids. The CDR3 protein is CASSQLAGAYEQYF. CDR3 nucleotide sequence: TGCGCCAGCAGCCAACTAGCGGGGGCCTACGAGCAGTACTTC.

CDR3 region: CASSLAGDTEAFF. CDR3 in DNA: TGTGCCAGCAGCTTGGCCGGGGACACTGAAGCTTTCTTT. The chain combines TRBV7-9 with TRBJ1-1; D gene uncertain. Germline V gene lookup returns CDR1 SEHNR and CDR2 FQNEAQ (reference sequence). This CDR3 contains 13 residues. With 3 bases removed from V and 3 bases from J, the gap between germline ends came to 8 bases.

The DNA of the CDR3 is TGTGCCATCAGTGAGTCGGTACAGGGTACTGAAGCTTTCTTT. Translation: CAISESVQGTEAFF. The chain recombines TRBV10-3 with TRBJ1-1, with D perhaps matching TRBD1 (6 bases). The CDR3 has 14 residues. Looked up from germline, CDR1 is ENHRY and CDR2 is SYGVKD. V was clipped by 0 bases and J by 5 bases, with 10 bases between them.

The V call is TRBV5-1, the J call TRBJ2-3, with D maybe TRBD1 (5 bases). The germline CDR1 and CDR2 sequences are SGHRS and YFSETQ. Trimming removed 6 bases from V and 1 base from J, with 12 bases in between. The CDR3 spans 14 residues. The CDR3 bases are TGCGCCAGCATGAAGGGGAAGGGCACAGATACGCAGTATTTT. Protein sequence: CASMKGKGTDTQYF.

The V call is TRBV29-1, the J call TRBJ2-5; no reliable D call. V lost 0 bases, J lost 2 bases, and 7 bases lay in between. The germline V gene has CDR1 SQVTM and CDR2 ANQGSEA. CDR3 length equals 13 residues. Here the CDR3 DNA reads TGCAGCGTTGAAGACGACACTCAAGAGACCCAGTACTTC. Protein sequence: CSVEDDTQETQYF.

This sequence joins TRBV6-6 and TRBJ2-3, with 7 bases matching TRBD2. Germline assignment: CDR1 MNHNY and CDR2 SVGAGI (reference sequence). This CDR3 is 15 amino acids long. Germline trimming cut 6 bases from V and 4 bases from J; bases unmatched to any gene: 10. The CDR3 loop is CASRPLASTSDTQYF. CDR3 coding DNA: TGTGCCAGCAGACCACTAGCGTCCACATCAGATACGCAGTATTTT.

The chain employs TRBV7-2 and TRBJ1-5; 9 bases map to TRBD1. The CDR3 has 14 amino acids. Germline values: CDR1 SGHTA, CDR2 FQGNSA. V dropped 4 bases and J dropped 9; count of bases not matched to a gene: 7. CDR3 amino acids: CASSSSGTGRPQHF. DNA of the CDR3: TGTGCCAGCAGCTCCTCCGGGACAGGGAGGCCCCAGCATTTT.

The chain couples TRBV19 to TRBJ1-1; maybe TRBD1 (6 bases). Trimming took off 4 bases at V and 4 bases at J, with 16 bases between the two ends. Looked up from germline, CDR1 is LNHDA and CDR2 is SQIVND (reference sequence). CDR3 size: 15 residues. CDR3 protein: CASSKRGARGTEAFF. Here the CDR3 DNA reads TGTGCCAGTAGTAAGCGGGGGGCACGGGGCACTGAAGCTTTCTTT.

In this sample, this clone turned up once. The chain employs TRBV6-5 and TRBJ2-5, with TRBD1 matching over 7 bases. CDR1 is MNHEY and CDR2 is SVGAGI in the germline V gene. This CDR3 contains 15 residues. J was trimmed by 3 bases and V by 2 bases; bases with no gene match: 6. CDR3 in amino acids: CASSYNGDRKETQYF. The CDR3 DNA sequence: TGTGCCAGCAGTTACAATGGGGACAGAAAAGAGACCCAGTACTTC.

This clone has just a few counts. V is TRBV7-3 and J is TRBJ1-1; D ambiguous. CDR1 and CDR2 from the germline V gene are SGHTA and FQGTGA. Between the trimmed V and J ends, which lost 8 bases and 3 bases, there was a span of 13 bases. The CDR3 spans 13 residues. The CDR3 sequence is CASSKGRDTEAFF. The CDR3 nucleotides read TGTGCCAGCTCAAAGGGTAGGGACACTGAAGCTTTCTTT.

The genes are TRBV2 and TRBJ2-5; the D gene is possibly TRBD1 (5 bases). V gave up 7 bases and J gave up 4 bases, with 10 bases separating them. Looked up from germline, CDR1 is SNHLY and CDR2 is FYNNEI. The CDR3 covers 12 residues. The CDR3 region is CASTGSRETQYF. CDR3 sequence (DNA): TGTGCCAGCACAGGGTCGAGAGAGACCCAGTACTTC.